This T cell receptor (beta chain) is from a study of immunodeficiency (dated by TCRdb to between 2018 and 2020). Some background on the complete study: The repertoires were analyzed to search for VDJ recombination defects and oligoclonality. The paper's findings and limits, for the study overall: Compared with control CD8+ T cells, patient CD8+ T cells had restricted TRB V-J pairing and reduced productive entropy. In entropy comparisons, n=3 (open circles) was shown for patients versus healthy controls, and a thymic development effect was only suggested as possible. Based on top-100 and total clonotype frequencies, severe oligoclonality was found in patient CD8+ T cells but not in patient CD4+ T cells.

Genomic DNA was extracted using the QIAamp DNA Blood Mini Kit and was submitted for immunoSEQ repertoire analysis. CDR3 regions were amplified by multiplex PCR from a standard quantity of genomic DNA template. An Illumina platform was used to sequence the PCR products. Turning to the authors' computational methods: Alignment of sequences was done against a reference, and the V, D and J gene definitions came from IMGT. Closely related sequences were merged by a nearest-neighbor clustering algorithm so that PCR and sequencing errors were removed. V, D and J usage was analyzed in productive unique and total sequences using ImmunoSEQ Analyzer tools and R version 3.6.1. The clones in this table, taken by TCRdb from immuneACCESS, are in-frame only. Not every clone is retained; where verified, under half of the shortfall comes from an unresolved V gene, and the cause of the rest is unknown. The DNA gave D and trimming, while V, J and clone size come from that table. Within this sample are several thousand clones, with around nine tenths of them counted one time only. The top ten constitute around 13% of the sample.

Of note for this clone: Its binding antigen is unknown. The record has no base qualities; no much larger clone is one base away.

Ends trimmed: V by 5 bases, J by 3 bases; bases unmatched to a gene: 10. From its cysteine to its phenylalanine, the CDR3 spans 15 amino acids. The kept DNA is CDR3 alone, 45 bases in frame from the first base. Per the germline V gene (reference sequence), SEHNR is the CDR1 and FQNEAQ is the CDR2. Before TCR sequencing, CD3+CD8+ T cells were sorted from fresh PBMCs. The rearranged chain carries TRBV7-9 and TRBJ2-7; TRBD1 fits 7 bases in the junction. Specimen: CD8+ T cells from blood. This receptor was taken from a human donor in good health. The nucleotide sequence reads TGTGCCAGCAGCCAACGGCAGGGGGTTGTCTACGAGCAGTACTTC. Its coded protein is CASSQRQGVVYEQYF.